This T cell receptor beta chain came from a study of T cell responses to AZD1222 COVID-19 vaccine. Across the study: Doses given second, at about 4 or about 12 weeks, were pooled. Study-wide results and caveats: Most donors were white British and more were female, and clonal diversity was possibly underestimated. In the spike-specific TCR repertoire, nearly half reportedly target unmutated variant regions.

Assay: immunoSEQ multiplex PCR; the TCRdb copy retains only in-frame clones and omits some. The sample lists approximately 190,000 clones; approximately 92% were seen once. With respect to this clone: The antigen remains undetermined.

This specimen consisted of peripheral blood, obtained on day 0 of AZD1222 vaccination. The TCR originated in an adult in good health.

CDR3 amino acids: CASSLTGGGNQPQHF. In nucleotides, the CDR3 is TGCGCCAGCAGCTTGACAGGGGGCGGCAATCAGCCCCAGCATTTT. This chain joins TRBV5-1 and TRBJ1-5, with 9 nucleotides matching TRBD1. The CDR3 contains 15 residues. The trim removed 1 base at V and 2 bases at J, leaving 1 base unmatched. Germline assignment: CDR1 SGHRS and CDR2 YFSETQ.